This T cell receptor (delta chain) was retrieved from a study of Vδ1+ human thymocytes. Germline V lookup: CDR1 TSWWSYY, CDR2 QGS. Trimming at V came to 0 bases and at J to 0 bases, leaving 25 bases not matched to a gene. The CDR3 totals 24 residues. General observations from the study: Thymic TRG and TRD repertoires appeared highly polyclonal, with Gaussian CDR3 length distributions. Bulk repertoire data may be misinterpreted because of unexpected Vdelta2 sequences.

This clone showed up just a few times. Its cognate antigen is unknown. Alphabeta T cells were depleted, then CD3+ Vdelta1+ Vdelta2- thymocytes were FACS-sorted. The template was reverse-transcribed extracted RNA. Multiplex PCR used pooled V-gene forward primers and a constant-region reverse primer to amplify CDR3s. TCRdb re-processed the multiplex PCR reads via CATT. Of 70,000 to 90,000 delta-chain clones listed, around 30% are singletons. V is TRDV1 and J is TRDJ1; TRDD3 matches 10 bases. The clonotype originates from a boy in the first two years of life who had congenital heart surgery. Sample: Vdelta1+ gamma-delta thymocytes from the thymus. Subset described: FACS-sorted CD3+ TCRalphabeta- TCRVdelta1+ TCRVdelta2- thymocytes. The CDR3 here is CALGELRSYPTYWGDTAYTDKLIF. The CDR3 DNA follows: TGTGCTCTTGGGGAACTAAGATCCTACCCCACTTACTGGGGGGATACGGCGTACACCGATAAACTCATCTTT.